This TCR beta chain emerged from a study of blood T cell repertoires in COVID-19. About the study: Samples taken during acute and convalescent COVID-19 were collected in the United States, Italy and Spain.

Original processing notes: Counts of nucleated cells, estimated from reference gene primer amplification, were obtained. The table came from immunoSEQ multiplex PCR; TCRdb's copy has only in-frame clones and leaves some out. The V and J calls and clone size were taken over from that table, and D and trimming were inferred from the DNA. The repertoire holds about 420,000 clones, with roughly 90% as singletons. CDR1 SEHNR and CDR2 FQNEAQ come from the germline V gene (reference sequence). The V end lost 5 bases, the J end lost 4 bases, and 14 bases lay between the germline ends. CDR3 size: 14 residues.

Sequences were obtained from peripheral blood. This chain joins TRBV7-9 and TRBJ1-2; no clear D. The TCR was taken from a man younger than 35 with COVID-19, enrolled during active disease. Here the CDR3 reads CASSQNVEGYGYTF. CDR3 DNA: TGTGCCAGCAGCCAGAATGTCGAGGGCTATGGCTACACCTTC.